This T cell receptor (beta chain) appears in the sequencing data of a study of T cells in Graves' hyperthyroidism and ophthalmopathy. Study overall: Initial diagnosis, before any treatment, was when peripheral blood was collected. Study outcomes and limitations: Expanded thyroid clonotypes (above 0.001) were mostly also found in blood.

Germline CDR1 and CDR2: SGHTS and YDEGEE. There are 15 residues in the CDR3. V trimming: 5 bases; J trimming: 2 bases; junction bases outside the gene matches: 6. Patients were excluded because of uncontrolled infection, other autoimmune disease, pregnancy or lactation. Clinical symptoms, serum thyroxine and TRAb, thyroid ultrasound and orbital computed tomography were used for the diagnoses. This clonotype was counted at least ten times. Its target is unknown. Template material for amplifying TCR beta CDR3 regions consisted of RNA transcripts. The HTBI primer set drove a first-round RT-PCR of the TCR CDR3. MiXCR was run by TCRdb on the multiplex PCR reads, yielding one entry per CDR3 protein. In the table there are hundreds of thousands of distinct CDR3 sequences, roughly 15% of which are singletons.

V usage is TRBV5-8 and J usage is TRBJ2-3; 9 bases align to TRBD1. The clonotype comes from a man younger than 30 with Graves' ophthalmopathy. Sample: blood. In DNA form, the CDR3 reads TGTGCCAGCAGTCCCGGGACAGGGCCCACAGATACGCAGTATTTT. Translation: CASSPGTGPTDTQYF.